A selection of T cell receptor beta chains follows, all from one sample in a study of blood T cell repertoires in COVID-19. Generated by immunoSEQ multiplex PCR, the TCRdb table keeps only in-frame clones and is missing some. The sample lists 450,000 to 600,000 clones, 87% occurring once. Sequenced material: PBMCs or T cells enriched from blood (not recorded which). The receptors stem from a young woman who had recovered from COVID-19. Each CDR3 is given with its conserved first and last residue. The D gene is left open where the match is weak. Clone size, where shown, is once, few, many, or a class for clones that have expanded.

CATSRDLTGSHSNTEAFF | TGTGCCACCAGCAGGGATTTGACAGGGTCTCATTCCAACACTGAAGCTTTCTTT | TRBV15 | - | TRBD1 | TRBJ1-1
CAWSAPGVLTDTQYF | TGTGCCTGGAGTGCCCCAGGGGTCCTCACAGATACGCAGTATTTT | TRBV30 | few | - | TRBJ2-3
CASSSRGSPLHF | TGTGCCAGCTCGTCGAGAGGTTCACCCCTCCACTTT | TRBV18 | - | - | TRBJ1-6
CASSKQGMYEKLFF | TGTGCCAGCAGCAAACAGGGGATGTATGAAAAACTGTTTTTT | TRBV7-2 | - | TRBD1 | TRBJ1-4
CASSPGGGGTGELFF | TGTGCCAGCAGCCCTGGTGGGGGGGGCACCGGGGAGCTGTTTTTT | TRBV7-3 | - | TRBD2 | TRBJ2-2
CASSLAGQGGETQYF | TGTGCCAGCAGTTTAGCGGGACAGGGGGGAGAGACCCAGTACTTC | TRBV28 | - | TRBD1 | TRBJ2-5
CASSQDGWGANTGELFF | TGTGCCAGCAGCCAAGATGGGTGGGGGGCGAACACCGGGGAGCTGTTTTTT | TRBV3-1/TRBV3-2 | - | - | TRBJ2-2
CASGSDRAYPGELFF | TGTGCCAGCGGTTCGGACAGGGCATATCCCGGGGAGCTGTTTTTT | TRBV28 | - | TRBD1 | TRBJ2-2
CASSQEGSHPRGTYGYTF | TGTGCCAGCAGCCAAGAAGGGTCGCACCCCCGGGGTACCTATGGCTACACCTTC | TRBV3-1/TRBV3-2 | - | - | TRBJ1-2
CASSQGRETEAFF | TGTGCCAGCAGCCAGGGACGGGAGACTGAAGCTTTCTTT | TRBV11-3 | few | - | TRBJ1-1
CARSPRGQPYSGNTIYF | TGTGCCAGAAGCCCCCGAGGACAGCCTTACTCTGGAAACACCATATATTTT | TRBV7-5 | once | - | TRBJ1-3
CASSYRVGGTEQFF | TGTGCCAGCAGTTATCGGGTCGGGGGGACTGAGCAGTTCTTC | TRBV6-5 | - | TRBD2 | TRBJ2-1
CASGLRGNAEAFF | TGTGCTAGTGGTTTGAGGGGGAACGCTGAAGCTTTCTTT | TRBV12-5 | - | - | TRBJ1-1
CASGRARTDNEKLFF | TGTGCCAGTGGGAGGGCTCGGACCGACAATGAAAAACTGTTTTTT | TRBV19 | - | - | TRBJ1-4
CASSVGTGGDPGELFF | TGTGCCAGCAGCGTCGGGACAGGGGGCGATCCCGGGGAGCTGTTTTTT | TRBV9 | - | TRBD1 | TRBJ2-2
CASSLGGGPNQPQHF | TGTGCCAGCAGCTTGGGGGGAGGGCCCAATCAGCCCCAGCATTTT | TRBV5-5 | - | - | TRBJ1-5
CASSHPPGTGEGNQPQHF | TGTGCCAGCTCTCACCCCCCCGGGACAGGGGAAGGAAATCAGCCCCAGCATTTT | TRBV18 | - | TRBD1 | TRBJ1-5
CASSLGAGAQKGTQYF | TGCGCCAGCAGCTTGGGTGCGGGGGCCCAGAAAGGGACCCAGTACTTC | TRBV5-1 | - | - | TRBJ2-5
CASSSLGADNQPQHF | TGTGCCAGCAGTTCCCTAGGGGCGGACAATCAGCCCCAGCATTTT | TRBV27 | once | - | TRBJ1-5
CASSRGGQETQYF | TGTGCCAGCAGTCGGGGGGGTCAAGAGACCCAGTACTTC | TRBV2 | - | TRBD2 | TRBJ2-5
CATTPTRGRYEQYF | TGTGCCACCACCCCCACGCGGGGGAGGTACGAGCAGTACTTC | TRBV6-5 | - | TRBD2 | TRBJ2-7
CASRRTVSGNTIYF | TGTGCCAGCCGTAGAACCGTCTCTGGAAACACCATATATTTT | TRBV6-5 | - | - | TRBJ1-3
CASTTGQDSSEQYF | TGTGCCAGCACGACCGGACAGGACTCGAGCGAGCAGTACTTC | TRBV6-5 | few | TRBD1 | TRBJ2-7
CASSSTGRDEQFF | TGTGCCAGTAGTTCCACAGGTAGGGATGAGCAGTTCTTC | TRBV19 | - | - | TRBJ2-1
CASSPTGGTDTQYF | TGTGCCAGCAGTCCGACGGGAGGCACAGATACGCAGTATTTT | TRBV28 | once | - | TRBJ2-3
CASSGEGGDTEAFF | TGCGCCAGCAGCGGCGAGGGAGGGGACACTGAAGCTTTCTTT | TRBV5-1 | few | - | TRBJ1-1
CASSQDAFSGEAFF | TGTGCCAGTAGTCAGGATGCCTTTTCTGGTGAAGCTTTCTTT | TRBV19 | - | - | TRBJ1-1
CASSSRGNQPQHF | TGTGCCAGCAGCTCAAGGGGGAATCAGCCCCAGCATTTT | TRBV11-2 | - | - | TRBJ1-5
CASSPRTGWTGELFF | TGTGCCAGCAGCCCCAGGACAGGATGGACCGGGGAGCTGTTTTTT | TRBV7-9 | - | TRBD1 | TRBJ2-2
CASSDDTPGLANEQFF | TGTGCCAGCAGCGACGACACTCCGGGACTAGCAAATGAGCAGTTCTTC | TRBV5-4 | - | TRBD2 | TRBJ2-1
CASSVLFPGQIPTAMETQYF | TGTGCCAGCAGTGTTCTTTTTCCGGGACAGATCCCTACAGCGATGGAGACCCAGTACTTC | TRBV27 | - | TRBD1 | TRBJ2-5
CASSESSGLDTQYF | TGTGCCAGCAGCGAAAGTAGCGGCTTAGATACGCAGTATTTT | TRBV7-2 | - | - | TRBJ2-3